This paragraph covers one TCR beta chain sequence. Its antigen is still unknown. The sample holds no much larger clone one base away, and base qualities are not on file. CDR1 and CDR2, looked up from the germline V gene, are LGHNA and YNFKEQ. The CDR3, from cysteine to phenylalanine, totals 16 residues. The retained sequence is limited to the CDR3, 48 bases, with the frame set at the first base. V lost 6 bases and J lost 1 base, and the count of bases not matched to a germline gene is 11. This entry comes from a study of blood T cell repertoires in COVID-19 (dated by TCRdb to between 2020 and 2021). As for the study more broadly: The collaborator samples originated in the United States, Italy and Spain and spanned the acute and convalescent phases of COVID-19. Sample metadata almost always included a de-identified subject ID, COVID-19 status, age in years and sex. Samples came from the ongoing ImmuneRACE study (first 160 participants) plus 1,254 subjects from 6 global collaborators. Where available, HLA class I and class II types were obtained from metadata supplied by the sample provider rather than from assay-based typing. A freely available public database, intended as a resource for researchers studying the immune response to SARS-CoV-2, is where the repertoires were released. The prospective study material was composed of cDNA or gDNA derived from T cells, B-cell-depleted T cells, or PBMCs. Subjects who had been exposed to COVID-19, were actively infected with it, or had recovered from it provided the deeply sampled blood TCRbeta repertoires that made up the dataset. Broader findings and caveats from the paper: The quantity of clinical and demographic metadata differed by source and by participant and was supplied without curation.

Collaborating institutions collected whole blood in K2EDTA tubes following their own protocols. For TCRbeta analysis, collaborators shipped samples as frozen whole blood, isolated PBMCs, or DNA extracted from either of those sample types. TCRbeta CDR3 regions were amplified from genomic DNA by means of the immunoSEQ Assay, a bias-controlled multiplex PCR. As for how the authors treated the data: Nucleated cell counts per sample were estimated from amplification of reference gene primers within the assay. Sequence reads were collapsed and filtered to measure the absolute abundance of every unique TCRbeta CDR3 rearrangement. For each sample, productive Simpson clonality was calculated as the square root of Simpson's diversity index across productive rearrangements. TCRdb stores this immuneACCESS table with in-frame sequences only. Part of the clones is absent; in the studies checked, under half of the shortfall reflects unresolved V genes, and no reason is known for the rest. For V, J and clone size, that table is used; D and trimming come from the DNA. The sample includes 120,000 to 150,000 clones, with 80% observed a single time. In total, the top ten clones hold over 10% of the sample.

The TCR originated in a man aged 55 to 70 with active or convalescent COVID-19. Recombination linked TRBV4-2 to TRBJ2-7, with TRBD1 matching 8 junction bases. Sequencing was performed on peripheral blood. CDR3 protein: CASRRGGGTGSYEQYF. The DNA sequence follows: TGTGCCAGCAGGCGAGGTGGGGGGACAGGTTCCTACGAGCAGTACTTC.